These T cell receptor beta chains were read from a single sample in a study of blood T cell repertoires in COVID-19. This table comes from immunoSEQ multiplex PCR, and its TCRdb copy is limited to in-frame clones, with some not included. The sample shows around 420,000 clones, around 90% of them seen only once. Sequencing was carried out using PBMCs or T cells enriched from blood (not recorded which). Receptors were obtained from a woman between 35 and 50 years old with acute COVID-19. Each CDR3 is given with its conserved first and last residue. The D gene is left open where the match is weak. Clone size is given for some rows only: seen once, a few or many times, or a class if the clone is expanded.

J gene | CDR3 length | V gene | clone size | D gene | CDR3 DNA | CDR3 protein
TRBJ1-1 | 13 | TRBV19 | NA | NA | TGTGCCAGTAGTCCCTTGGGGGGGACTGAAGCTTTCTTT | CASSPLGGTEAFF
TRBJ2-2 | 16 | TRBV6-2/TRBV6-3 | NA | NA | TGTGCCAGCAGTTACTCGGGGGGGCGTCACACCGGGGAGCTGTTTTTT | CASSYSGGRHTGELFF
TRBJ2-1 | 15 | TRBV5-4 | once | TRBD2 | TGTGCCAGCAGACGGACTAGCGGGGGTCACAATGAGCAGTTCTTC | CASRRTSGGHNEQFF
TRBJ2-5 | 14 | TRBV15 | NA | NA | TGTGCCACCAGCAGAGGAAGGACAGAGCGGACCCAGTACTTC | CATSRGRTERTQYF
TRBJ1-5 | 17 | TRBV4-1 | few | NA | TGCGCCAGCAGCCCAAGGTGGTTTGGATTAGGAGATCAGCCCCAGCATTTT | CASSPRWFGLGDQPQHF
TRBJ1-2 | 14 | TRBV6-5 | NA | NA | TGTGCCAGCAGCCTCCCGGACAGCTACTATGGCTACACCTTC | CASSLPDSYYGYTF
TRBJ2-7 | 16 | TRBV4-1 | NA | TRBD2 | TGCGCCAGCAGCCAAGAAGCAGGACTAGTCTCCTACGAGCAGTACTTC | CASSQEAGLVSYEQYF
TRBJ2-5 | 13 | TRBV29-1 | NA | TRBD1 | TGCAGCGTTGCGGGACAGGCCCGGGGGACCCAGTACTTC | CSVAGQARGTQYF
TRBJ2-7 | 12 | TRBV6-5 | NA | NA | TGTGCCAGCAGTTTTGGCCCTTACGAGCAGTACTTC | CASSFGPYEQYF
TRBJ2-3 | 16 | TRBV5-1 | NA | TRBD1 | TGCGCCAGCAGCGTTCTCGGGACAGGGGGCGCAGATACGCAGTATTTT | CASSVLGTGGADTQYF
TRBJ2-1 | 16 | TRBV3-1/TRBV3-2 | once | NA | TGTGCCAGCAGCCAAGACCGCCCCACTAGTGGCAATGAGCAGTTCTTC | CASSQDRPTSGNEQFF
TRBJ1-5 | 17 | TRBV5-3 | few | TRBD1 | TGTGCCAGAAGCTCCGCCCTTGGACAGGCGGGACATCAGCCCCAGCATTTT | CARSSALGQAGHQPQHF
TRBJ2-7 | 17 | TRBV11-2 | NA | TRBD2 | TGTGCCAGCAGCTTCGGGAGGACTAGCGGGGGGGCCTACGAGCAGTACTTC | CASSFGRTSGGAYEQYF
TRBJ1-1 | 13 | TRBV12-5 | once | NA | TGTGCTAGTGGAGAGGGAGGGAACACTGAAGCTTTCTTT | CASGEGGNTEAFF
TRBJ1-3 | 15 | TRBV7-9 | NA | TRBD1 | TGTGCCAGCAGCCGCGGGACAGGGGCTGGAAACACCATATATTTT | CASSRGTGAGNTIYF
TRBJ1-2 | 14 | TRBV7-6 | NA | NA | TGTGCCAGCAGCTTAGCGCTGGGGGGAAGTGGCTACACCTTC | CASSLALGGSGYTF
TRBJ2-3 | 18 | TRBV6-1 | NA | TRBD2 | TGTGCCAGCAGTGATAGCGGGGACGAACTAGGGGGCACAGATACGCAGTATTTT | CASSDSGDELGGTDTQYF
TRBJ1-4 | 12 | TRBV29-1 | NA | TRBD1 | TGCAGCGTACGGACAGGGGGTGAAAAACTGTTTTTT | CSVRTGGEKLFF
TRBJ2-1 | 15 | TRBV11-3 | NA | TRBD2 | TGTGCCAGCAGCTTAGACGGGGGGGCCTACAATGAGCAGTTCTTC | CASSLDGGAYNEQFF
TRBJ2-3 | 14 | TRBV7-2 | NA | NA | TGTGCCAGCAGCTCACCTAGCCCGCGGGATACGCAGTATTTT | CASSSPSPRDTQYF
TRBJ2-1 | 15 | TRBV7-9 | NA | NA | TGTGCCAGCAGCAACGGGGGTGGCAGATACAATGAGCAGTTCTTC | CASSNGGGRYNEQFF
TRBJ2-7 | 13 | TRBV10-2 | NA | TRBD1 | TGCGCCAGCATTCTCGACAGGGGCTACGAGCAGTACTTC | CASILDRGYEQYF
TRBJ1-5 | 15 | TRBV6-5 | NA | NA | TGTGCCAGCAGACCCGGGATCCAGAGCAATCAGCCCCAGCATTTT | CASRPGIQSNQPQHF
TRBJ1-1 | 14 | TRBV5-6 | NA | TRBD1 | TGTGCCAGCAGCCCGGACAGGGGGGGTAGGGGAGCTTTCTTT | CASSPDRGGRGAFF
TRBJ2-1 | 14 | TRBV2 | NA | NA | TGTGCCAGCAACTATGAGACGCTCTACAATGAGCAGTTCTTC | CASNYETLYNEQFF
TRBJ1-2 | 11 | TRBV2 | NA | NA | TGTGCCAGTACGGGGTTAGTGGCCTACACCTTC | CASTGLVAYTF
TRBJ1-4 | 13 | TRBV15 | NA | NA | TGTGCCACCAGCAGAGATCCTTTGGAAAAACTGTTTTTT | CATSRDPLEKLFF
TRBJ2-1 | 15 | TRBV15 | NA | TRBD1 | TGTGCCACCAGCGGCGGGCGGACAGGGGAGAATGAGCAGTTCTTC | CATSGGRTGENEQFF
TRBJ1-2 | 15 | TRBV3-1/TRBV3-2 | NA | TRBD1 | TGTGCCAGCAGCCATGATGGGACAGGGAACTATGGCTACACCTTC | CASSHDGTGNYGYTF
TRBJ1-1 | 16 | TRBV15 | once | TRBD1 | TGTGCCACCAGCAGACGTCGACAGGGGGCGGACACTGAAGCTTTCTTT | CATSRRRQGADTEAFF
TRBJ2-1 | 17 | TRBV7-9 | NA | NA | TGTGCCAGCAGCTTAGAATCGAGGGGGGGAAGCTACAATGAGCAGTTCTTC | CASSLESRGGSYNEQFF
TRBJ2-7 | 12 | TRBV3-1/TRBV3-2 | NA | NA | TGTGCCAGCAGCCAACAAGGGGTTGAGCAGTACTTC | CASSQQGVEQYF
TRBJ1-1 | 13 | TRBV19 | NA | NA | TGTGCCTCAAAAAGGGGGGGTGGCACTGAAGCTTTCTTT | CASKRGGGTEAFF
TRBJ2-7 | 16 | TRBV2 | NA | NA | TGTGCCAGCAGTGAATTTTCCTTAGGGGTCTACTACGAGCAGTACTTC | CASSEFSLGVYYEQYF
TRBJ1-3 | 13 | TRBV3-1/TRBV3-2 | NA | NA | TGTGCCAGCACCCTCCAGTCTGGAAACACCATATATTTT | CASTLQSGNTIYF
TRBJ2-7 | 15 | TRBV19 | NA | TRBD1 | TGTGCCAGTAGTCCCGGGACAGGGGGACCCTACGAGCAGTACTTC | CASSPGTGGPYEQYF
TRBJ1-5 | 13 | TRBV12-3/TRBV12-4 | NA | NA | TGTGCCAGCAGTTTTCTGAGCAATCAGCCCCAGCATTTT | CASSFLSNQPQHF